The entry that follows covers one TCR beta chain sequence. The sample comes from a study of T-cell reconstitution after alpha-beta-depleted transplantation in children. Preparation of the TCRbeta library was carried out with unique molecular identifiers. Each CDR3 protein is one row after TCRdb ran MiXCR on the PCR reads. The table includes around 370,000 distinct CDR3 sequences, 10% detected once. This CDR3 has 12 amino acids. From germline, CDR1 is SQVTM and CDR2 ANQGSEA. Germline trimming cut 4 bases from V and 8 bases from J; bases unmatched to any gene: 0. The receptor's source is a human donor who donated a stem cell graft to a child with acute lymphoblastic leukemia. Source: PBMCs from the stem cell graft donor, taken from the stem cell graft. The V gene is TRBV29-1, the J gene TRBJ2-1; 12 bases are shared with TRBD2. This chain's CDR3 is CSVGLAGDEQFF. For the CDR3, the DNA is TGCAGCGTTGGACTAGCGGGAGATGAGCAGTTCTTC.